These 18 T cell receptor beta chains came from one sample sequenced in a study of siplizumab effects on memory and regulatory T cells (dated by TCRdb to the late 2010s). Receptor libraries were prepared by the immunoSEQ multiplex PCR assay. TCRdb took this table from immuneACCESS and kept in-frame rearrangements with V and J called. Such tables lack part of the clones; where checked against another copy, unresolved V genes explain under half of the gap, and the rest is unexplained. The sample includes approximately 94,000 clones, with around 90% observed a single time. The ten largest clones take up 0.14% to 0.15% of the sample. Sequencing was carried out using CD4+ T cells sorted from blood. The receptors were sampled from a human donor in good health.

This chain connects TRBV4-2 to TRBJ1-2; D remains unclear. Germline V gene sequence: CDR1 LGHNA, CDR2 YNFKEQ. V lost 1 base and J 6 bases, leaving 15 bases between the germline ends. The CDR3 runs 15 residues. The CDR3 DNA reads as TGTGCCAGCAGCCAAGTTGGACCCGTCCAGGATGGCTACACCTTC. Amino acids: CASSQVGPVQDGYTF.

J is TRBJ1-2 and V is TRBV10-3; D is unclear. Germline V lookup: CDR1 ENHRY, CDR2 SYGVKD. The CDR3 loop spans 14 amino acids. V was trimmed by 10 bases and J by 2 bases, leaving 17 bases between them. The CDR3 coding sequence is TGTGCCACCCCGAAGGCAGTAGTCAACTATGGCTACACCTTC. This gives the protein CATPKAVVNYGYTF.

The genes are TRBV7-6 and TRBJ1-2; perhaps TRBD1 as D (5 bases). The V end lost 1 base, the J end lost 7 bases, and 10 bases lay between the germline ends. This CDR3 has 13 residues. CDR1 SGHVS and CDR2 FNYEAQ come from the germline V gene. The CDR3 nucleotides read TGTGCCAGCAGCTTAGACCTAAGGGGTGGCTACACCTTC. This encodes CASSLDLRGGYTF.

This CDR3 reads CASSLGQVMNTEAFF. In DNA form, the CDR3 reads TGTGCCAGCAGCTTGGGGCAGGTCATGAACACTGAAGCTTTCTTT. The chain couples TRBV5-4 to TRBJ1-1; D gene unclear. CDR1 and CDR2 from the germline V gene are SGHNT and YYREEE (reference sequence). There are 15 residues in the CDR3. The ends were cut back, 0 bases at V and 0 bases at J, with 9 bases in the middle.

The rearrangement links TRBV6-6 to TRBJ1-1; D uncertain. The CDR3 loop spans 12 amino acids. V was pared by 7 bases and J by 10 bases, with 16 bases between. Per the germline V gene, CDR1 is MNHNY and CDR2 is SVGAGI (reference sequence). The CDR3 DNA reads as TGTGCCAGCACCAATGCCGGACGTGGAGCTTTCTTT. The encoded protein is CASTNAGRGAFF.

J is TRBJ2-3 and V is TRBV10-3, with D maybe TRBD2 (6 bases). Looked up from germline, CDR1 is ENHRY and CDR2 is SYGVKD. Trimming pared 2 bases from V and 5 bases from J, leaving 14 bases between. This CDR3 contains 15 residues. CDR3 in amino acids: CAISERGGRGDTQYF. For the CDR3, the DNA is TGTGCCATCAGTGAGAGAGGAGGGAGAGGAGATACGCAGTATTTT.

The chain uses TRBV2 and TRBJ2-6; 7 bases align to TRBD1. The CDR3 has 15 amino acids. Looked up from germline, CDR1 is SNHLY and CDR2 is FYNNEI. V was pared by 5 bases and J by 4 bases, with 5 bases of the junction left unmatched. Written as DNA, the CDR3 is TGTGCCAGCAGTTTACAGGGGACCGGGGCCAACGTCCTGACTTTC. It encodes CASSLQGTGANVLTF.

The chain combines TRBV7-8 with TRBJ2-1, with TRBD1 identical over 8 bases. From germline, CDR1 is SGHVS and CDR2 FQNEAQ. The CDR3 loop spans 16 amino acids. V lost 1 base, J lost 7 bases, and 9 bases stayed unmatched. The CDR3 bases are TGTGCCAGCAGCTTAGTCCAGGGGGCCGTTTATAATGAGCAGTTCTTC. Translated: CASSLVQGAVYNEQFF.

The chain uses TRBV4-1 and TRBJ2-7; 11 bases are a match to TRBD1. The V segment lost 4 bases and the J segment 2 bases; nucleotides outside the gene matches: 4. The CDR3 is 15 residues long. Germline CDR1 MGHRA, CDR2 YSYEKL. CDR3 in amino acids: CASSRGTGGAYEQYF. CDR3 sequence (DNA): TGCGCCAGCAGCCGCGGGACAGGGGGGGCCTACGAGCAGTACTTC.

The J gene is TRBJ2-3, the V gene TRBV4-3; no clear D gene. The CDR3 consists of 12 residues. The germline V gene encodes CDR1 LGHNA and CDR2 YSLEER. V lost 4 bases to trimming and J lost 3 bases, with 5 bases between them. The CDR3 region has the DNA TGCGCCAGCAGCCTCGGGACAGATACGCAGTATTTT. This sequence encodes CASSLGTDTQYF.

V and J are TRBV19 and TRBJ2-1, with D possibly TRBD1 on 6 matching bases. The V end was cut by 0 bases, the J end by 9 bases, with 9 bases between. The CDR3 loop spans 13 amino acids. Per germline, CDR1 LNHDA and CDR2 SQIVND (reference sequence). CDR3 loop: CASSIDQGSEQFF. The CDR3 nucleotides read TGTGCCAGTAGTATAGATCAGGGGTCTGAGCAGTTCTTC.

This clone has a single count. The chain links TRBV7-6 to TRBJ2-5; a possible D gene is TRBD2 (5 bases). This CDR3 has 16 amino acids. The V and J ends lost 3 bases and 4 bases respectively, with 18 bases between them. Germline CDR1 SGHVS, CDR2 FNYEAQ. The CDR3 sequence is CASSFIGDGGGETQYF. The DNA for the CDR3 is TGTGCCAGCAGCTTTATCGGGGATGGCGGTGGAGAGACCCAGTACTTC.

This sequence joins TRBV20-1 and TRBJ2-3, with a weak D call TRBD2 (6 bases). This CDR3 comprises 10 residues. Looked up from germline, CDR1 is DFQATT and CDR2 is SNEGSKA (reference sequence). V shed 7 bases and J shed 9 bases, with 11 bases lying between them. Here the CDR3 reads CSVEAGTQYF. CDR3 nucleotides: TGCAGTGTGGAGGCGGGGACGCAGTATTTT.

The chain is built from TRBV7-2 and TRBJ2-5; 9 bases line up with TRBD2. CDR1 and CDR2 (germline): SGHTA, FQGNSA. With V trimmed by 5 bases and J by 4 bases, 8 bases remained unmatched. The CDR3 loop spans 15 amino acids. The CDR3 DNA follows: TGTGCCAGCAGCCCCCCCGGAGCGGGGGGAGAGACCCAGTACTTC. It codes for CASSPPGAGGETQYF.

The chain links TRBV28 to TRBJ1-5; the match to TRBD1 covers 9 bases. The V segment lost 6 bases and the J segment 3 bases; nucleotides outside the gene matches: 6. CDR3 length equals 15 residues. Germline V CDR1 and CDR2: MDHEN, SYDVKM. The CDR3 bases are TGTGCCAGCAGCCCGGGACAGGGTGACAATCAGCCCCAGCATTTT. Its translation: CASSPGQGDNQPQHF.

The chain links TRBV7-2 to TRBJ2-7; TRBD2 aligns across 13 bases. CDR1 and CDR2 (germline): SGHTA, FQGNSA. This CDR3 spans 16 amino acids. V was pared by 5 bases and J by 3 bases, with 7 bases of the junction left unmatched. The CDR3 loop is CASSRGGLAGSYEQYF. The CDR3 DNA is TGTGCCAGCAGCCGGGGGGGACTAGCGGGGAGCTACGAGCAGTACTTC. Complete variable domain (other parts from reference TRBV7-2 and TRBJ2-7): GAGVSQSPSNKVTEKGKDVELRCDPISGHTALYWYRQSLGQGLEFLIYFQGNSAPDKSGLPSDRFSAERTGGSVSTLTIQRTQQEDSAVYLCASSRGGLAGSYEQYFGPGTRLTVT.

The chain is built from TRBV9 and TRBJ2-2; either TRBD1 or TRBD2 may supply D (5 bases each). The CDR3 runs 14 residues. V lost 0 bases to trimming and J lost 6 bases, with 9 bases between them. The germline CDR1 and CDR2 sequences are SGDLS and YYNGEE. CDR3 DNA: TGTGCCAGCAGCGTAGATCAGGGAGCCGGGGAGCTGTTTTTT. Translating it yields CASSVDQGAGELFF.

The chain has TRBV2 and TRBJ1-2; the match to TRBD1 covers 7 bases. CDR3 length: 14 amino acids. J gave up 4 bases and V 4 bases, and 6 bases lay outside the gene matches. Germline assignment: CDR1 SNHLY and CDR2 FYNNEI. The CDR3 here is CASSAQGTPYGYTF. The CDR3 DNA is TGTGCCAGCAGTGCACAGGGGACCCCCTATGGCTACACCTTC.